The 10 T cell receptor beta chains in this list originate from one sample, sequenced in a study of shared clonotypes between healthy human individuals. Repertoires were generated with immunoSEQ multiplex PCR, while TCRdb's copy carries only in-frame clones and drops some. The sample lists a few hundred thousand clones; 65% were seen once. The specimen sequenced was memory CD4+ T cells sorted from blood. Subset given: CD45RA-negative fraction. The receptors were gathered from a man aged 30 to 45 in good health.

The J gene is TRBJ2-7, the V gene TRBV7-8; 9 positions match TRBD2. There are 17 residues in the CDR3. J lost 7 bases, V lost 3 bases, and 16 bases had no gene match. CDR1 and CDR2 from the germline V gene are SGHVS and FQNEAQ. CDR3 sequence: CASSFFSRREGIWEQYF. CDR3 nucleotide sequence: TGTGCCAGCAGCTTTTTTAGCAGGCGGGAGGGGATTTGGGAGCAGTACTTC. The full variable domain, its missing parts supplied by reference TRBV7-8 and TRBJ2-7, is GAGVSQSPRYKVAKRGQDVALRCDPISGHVSLFWYQQALGQGPEFLTYFQNEAQLDKSGLPSDRFFAERPEGSVSTLKIQRTQQEDSAVYLCASSFFSRREGIWEQYFGPGTRLTVT.

This rearrangement joins TRBV19 to TRBJ2-1, with a weak D call TRBD2 (5 bases). Germline values: CDR1 LNHDA, CDR2 SQIVND (reference sequence). The CDR3 covers 13 residues. V lost 4 bases, J lost 6 bases, and 10 bases lay in between. This CDR3 reads CASSTLSGNEQFF. The CDR3 region has the DNA TGTGCCAGTAGTACCCTCAGCGGCAATGAGCAGTTCTTC.

The chain couples TRBV13 to TRBJ1-4, with 9 positions matching TRBD1. The germline V gene encodes CDR1 PRHDT and CDR2 FYEKMQ (reference sequence). The CDR3 sequence is 14 residues long. V shed 5 bases and J 7 bases; nucleotides not matched to a gene: 5. The CDR3 loop reads CASSRDRAGEKLFF. The DNA of the CDR3 is TGTGCCAGCAGCAGGGACAGGGCTGGTGAAAAACTGTTTTTT. The variable domain in full, completed from reference TRBV13 and TRBJ1-4, reads AAGVIQSPRHLIKEKRETATLKCYPIPRHDTVYWYQQGPGQDPQFLISFYEKMQSDKGSIPDRFSAQQFSDYHSELNMSSLELGDSALYFCASSRDRAGEKLFFGSGTQLSVL.

A few counts support this clone. This chain joins TRBV19 and TRBJ2-7; maybe TRBD1 (6 bases). CDR3 length equals 15 residues. Looked up from germline, CDR1 is LNHDA and CDR2 is SQIVND (reference sequence). Trimming pared 2 bases from V and 2 bases from J, leaving 13 bases between. CDR3 DNA: TGTGCCAGTAGTATATCGACAGGAGCCACCTACGAGCAGTACTTC. It yields the protein CASSISTGATYEQYF. Together with reference TRBV19 and TRBJ2-7, the CDR3 gives the full variable domain: DGGITQSPKYLFRKEGQNVTLSCEQNLNHDAMYWYRQDPGQGLRLIYYSQIVNDFQKGDIAEGYSVSREKKESFPLTVTSAQKNPTAFYLCASSISTGATYEQYFGPGTRLTVT.

As concerns this clone: The identical CDR3 is also encoded by other nucleotide sequences in the sample. The genes are TRBV4-1 and TRBJ2-1; D is undetermined. CDR3 length: 13 residues. Germline CDR1 and CDR2: MGHRA and YSYEKL. The ends were cut back, 0 bases at V and 3 bases at J, with 3 bases in the middle. CDR3 sequence: CASSQDYYNEQFF. As DNA, the CDR3 is TGCGCCAGCAGCCAAGACTACTACAATGAGCAGTTCTTC.

This chain uses TRBV4-1 with TRBJ2-2; no definite D call. The CDR3 runs to 15 residues. Trimming took off 1 base at V and 0 bases at J, with 6 bases between the two ends. CDR1 MGHRA and CDR2 YSYEKL come from the germline V gene. The CDR3: CASSQGAPNTGELFF. The CDR3 DNA reads as TGCGCCAGCAGCCAAGGCGCACCGAACACCGGGGAGCTGTTTTTT.

This rearrangement joins TRBV5-1 to TRBJ1-2; no definite D call. V lost 0 bases to trimming and J lost 5 bases, with 14 bases between them. The CDR3 has 15 residues. Germline CDR1 SGHRS, CDR2 YFSETQ. The CDR3: CASSLEGVQSYGYTF. As DNA, the CDR3 is TGCGCCAGCAGCTTGGAGGGAGTCCAATCATATGGCTACACCTTC.

The gene calls are TRBV4-1 and TRBJ2-7; D is possibly TRBD1 (5 bases). Germline values: CDR1 MGHRA, CDR2 YSYEKL. The V and J ends lost 1 base and 4 bases respectively, with 17 bases between them. The CDR3 runs 16 residues. The CDR3 reads CASSQVTEGALYEQYF. The CDR3 coding sequence is TGCGCCAGCAGCCAAGTCACTGAAGGGGCCTTGTACGAGCAGTACTTC.

The chain carries TRBV28 and TRBJ1-2; tentatively, D is TRBD1 (5 bases). V was clipped by 6 bases and J by 7 bases, with 18 bases between them. The CDR3 is 14 residues long. Per germline, CDR1 MDHEN and CDR2 SYDVKM. The CDR3 sequence: CASSPPPDTLGYTF. CDR3 coding DNA: TGTGCCAGCAGCCCCCCCCCGGACACCCTTGGCTACACCTTC.

The chain combines TRBV6-5 with TRBJ2-1; D tentatively reads TRBD1 or TRBD2 (5 bases each). The length of the CDR3 is 15 residues. CDR1 and CDR2 from the germline V gene are MNHEY and SVGAGI. The V end lost 0 bases, the J end lost 6 bases, and 12 bases lay between the germline ends. CDR3 in amino acids: CASSYSRDPINEQFF. CDR3 bases: TGTGCCAGCAGTTACTCCCGGGACCCAATCAATGAGCAGTTCTTC.